A single sample is the source of the 18 T cell receptor beta chains below, sequenced in a study of T cell changes during pregnancy in multiple sclerosis. Repertoires were generated with immunoSEQ multiplex PCR, while TCRdb's copy carries only in-frame clones and drops some. Among about 40,000 clones, 91% were seen once, and the ten largest hold roughly 0.69%. Sequenced material: CD4+ T cells from peripheral blood mononuclear cells, taken before pregnancy. The receptors originated from a female donor with multiple sclerosis, enrolled in a pregnancy study.

The gene calls are TRBV7-3 and TRBJ1-1; weak D call: TRBD1 (6 bases). Deletions cut 5 bases from V and 0 bases from J, with 25 bases between. Germline V lookup: CDR1 SGHTA, CDR2 FQGTGA. The CDR3 is made up of 19 amino acids. This CDR3 reads CASSPFGQGRIRMNTEAFF. The DNA of the CDR3 is TGTGCCAGCAGCCCCTTCGGGCAGGGGCGAATAAGAATGAACACTGAAGCTTTCTTT. The full variable domain, in which reference TRBV7-3 and TRBJ1-1 provide the parts outside the CDR3, is GAGVSQTPSNKVTEKGKYVELRCDPISGHTALYWYRQSLGQGPEFLIYFQGTGAADDSGLPNDRFFAVRPEGSVSTLKIQRTERGDSAVYLCASSPFGQGRIRMNTEAFFGQGTRLTVV.

This chain joins TRBV9 and TRBJ2-3, with 8 bases fitting TRBD2. The CDR3 extends over 18 amino acids. CDR1 SGDLS and CDR2 YYNGEE come from the germline V gene. Trimming removed 4 bases from V and 1 base from J; junction bases left unmatched: 14. The CDR3: CASSPRPSGQSRTDTQYF. CDR3 DNA: TGTGCCAGCAGCCCCCGGCCTAGCGGGCAGAGCCGCACAGATACGCAGTATTTT.

This chain uses TRBV7-2 with TRBJ2-7; 7 nucleotides agree with TRBD1. J gave up 2 bases and V 5 bases, and 9 bases lay outside the gene matches. The CDR3 is 15 residues long. Germline CDR1 SGHTA, CDR2 FQGNSA. Here the CDR3 reads CASSRDRATTYEQYF. CDR3 in DNA: TGTGCCAGCAGCCGCGACAGGGCGACGACCTACGAGCAGTACTTC. The full variable domain, completed using reference TRBV7-2 and TRBJ2-7, is GAGVSQSPSNKVTEKGKDVELRCDPISGHTALYWYRQSLGQGLEFLIYFQGNSAPDKSGLPSDRFSAERTGGSVSTLTIQRTQQEDSAVYLCASSRDRATTYEQYFGPGTRLTVT.

This clone was found a few times. This chain connects TRBV6-1 to TRBJ2-5, with D perhaps matching TRBD1 (5 bases). The V end was cut by 7 bases, the J end by 2 bases, with 14 bases between. The CDR3 is 14 amino acids. Per the germline V gene, CDR1 is MNHNS and CDR2 is SASEGT. The CDR3 DNA reads as TGTGCCAGCACTGTGACAGTACTTCAAGAGACCCAGTACTTC. Amino acids: CASTVTVLQETQYF.

The chain carries TRBV5-4 and TRBJ2-1; 12 nucleotides agree with TRBD2. The junction had 5 bases not matched to a gene; V was cut back by 9 bases and J by 1 base. The CDR3 spans 15 residues. Germline CDR1 is SGHNT and CDR2 is YYREEE (reference sequence). The CDR3 sequence is CATRTSGASYNEQFF. Written as DNA, the CDR3 is TGTGCCACCAGGACTAGCGGGGCTTCCTACAATGAGCAGTTCTTC.

This chain links TRBV11-2 with TRBJ2-3, with D possibly TRBD1 on 6 matching bases. From germline, CDR1 is SGHAT and CDR2 FQNNGV. The CDR3 sequence is 15 residues long. V lost 3 bases to trimming and J lost 2 bases, with 12 bases between them. For the CDR3, the DNA is TGTGCCAGCAGCTTCCAGGGGACGCACACAGATACGCAGTATTTT. Translating gives CASSFQGTHTDTQYF.

This chain joins TRBV7-3 and TRBJ2-7; the D gene is possibly TRBD2 (6 bases). The CDR3 has 14 amino acids. Between the trimmed V and J ends, which lost 4 bases and 6 bases, there was a span of 16 bases. Germline loops: CDR1 SGHTA, CDR2 FQGTGA. The CDR3 sequence is CASSSLGGLGEQYF. The CDR3 coding sequence is TGTGCCAGCAGCTCCCTAGGAGGGCTCGGCGAGCAGTACTTC.

The rearrangement uses TRBV7-3 and TRBJ1-4; TRBD1 might be the D (6 bases). This CDR3 contains 14 residues. Germline V gene data show CDR1 as SGHTA and CDR2 as FQGTGA. V shed 5 bases and J shed 7 bases, with 14 bases lying between them. This chain's CDR3 is CASSETGGGEKLFF. Here the CDR3 DNA reads TGTGCCAGCAGCGAGACAGGTGGAGGTGAAAAACTGTTTTTT.

The chain joins TRBV9 to TRBJ1-5, with TRBD1 identical over 7 bases. CDR1 and CDR2 (germline): SGDLS, YYNGEE. This CDR3 is 14 amino acids long. The trim removed 3 bases at V and 4 bases at J, leaving 4 bases unmatched. The CDR3 is CASSDTGVNQPQHF. The CDR3 DNA follows: TGTGCCAGCAGCGATACAGGGGTTAATCAGCCCCAGCATTTT.

This sequence joins TRBV6-1 and TRBJ2-5; 8 nucleotides match TRBD2. Germline assignment: CDR1 MNHNS and CDR2 SASEGT. CDR3 length: 15 residues. With 7 bases clipped from V and 4 bases from J, the junction kept 11 bases outside the gene matches. CDR3 sequence (DNA): TGTGCCAGCACCCAACGGGGGGGCGAGGGAGAGACCCAGTACTTC. The encoded protein is CASTQRGGEGETQYF.

This rearrangement joins TRBV9 to TRBJ1-6, with TRBD1 identical over 10 bases. This CDR3 has 15 amino acids. Trimming took 7 bases from V and 7 from J; bases not matched to a gene: 8. Germline assignment: CDR1 SGDLS and CDR2 YYNGEE. Here the CDR3 DNA reads TGTGCCAGCGGGCGGGACAGGGGCCAGAATTCACCCCTCCACTTT. This translates into CASGRDRGQNSPLHF.

V gene TRBV5-6 combines with J gene TRBJ2-2; D unclear. Germline CDR1 is SGHDT and CDR2 is YYEEEE. This CDR3 is built from 13 residues. V lost 6 bases, J lost 4 bases, and 10 bases lay in between. CDR3: CASTPPGTGELFF. The CDR3 nucleotides are TGTGCCAGCACCCCACCGGGCACCGGGGAGCTGTTTTTT.

This clone was observed a single time. The rearrangement links TRBV5-1 to TRBJ2-3; D not certain. Germline V CDR1 and CDR2: SGHRS, YFSETQ. V was trimmed by 0 bases and J by 1 base, leaving 12 bases between them. The CDR3 loop spans 16 amino acids. Here the CDR3 DNA reads TGCGCCAGCAGCTTGGCGCGCAGGCCCGGCACAGATACGCAGTATTTT. Translating gives CASSLARRPGTDTQYF.

The CDR3 DNA reads as TGTGCCAGTAGGTACAGGGGGCCGAATTCACCCCTCCACTTT. Its translation: CASRYRGPNSPLHF. The chain recombines TRBV19 with TRBJ1-6; 9 bases map to TRBD1. CDR1 is LNHDA, CDR2 SQIVND, per germline (reference sequence). With V trimmed by 6 bases and J by 7 bases, 4 bases remained unmatched. The CDR3 spans 14 residues.

This chain links TRBV6-4 with TRBJ1-1; TRBD1 matches 7 bases. This CDR3 spans 15 amino acids. CDR1 is MRHNA and CDR2 is SNTAGT in the germline V gene. Germline trimming cut 6 bases from V and 1 base from J; bases unmatched to any gene: 8. The CDR3 DNA reads TGTGCCAGCAGGGCAGACAGGGCTTGGAACACTGAAGCTTTCTTT. Protein product: CASRADRAWNTEAFF.

A remark on this clone: The germline gene is not matched at one end of the junction; a read error may be the cause. The gene calls are TRBV7-7 and TRBJ2-2; perhaps TRBD2 as D (6 bases). CDR1 SSHAT and CDR2 FNYEAQ come from the germline V gene (reference sequence). The CDR3 sequence is 16 residues long. In DNA, the CDR3 is TGTGCTAGCAGCTTAAGGAGGGGTGTGAACACCGGGGAGCTGTTTTTT. Protein: CASSLRRGVNTGELFF.

This clone has a single count. The rearrangement joins TRBV7-2 to TRBJ2-1; 9 bases match TRBD2. With V trimmed by 1 base and J by 7 bases, 2 bases remained unmatched. The CDR3 contains 14 residues. CDR1 and CDR2 (germline): SGHTA, FQGNSA. Here the CDR3 reads CASSLGLAENEQFF. Here the CDR3 DNA reads TGTGCCAGCAGCTTAGGACTAGCGGAAAATGAGCAGTTCTTC. Combining the CDR3 with reference TRBV7-2 and TRBJ2-1 gives the whole variable domain GAGVSQSPSNKVTEKGKDVELRCDPISGHTALYWYRQSLGQGLEFLIYFQGNSAPDKSGLPSDRFSAERTGGSVSTLTIQRTQQEDSAVYLCASSLGLAENEQFFGPGTRLTVL.

The V and J genes are TRBV6-5 and TRBJ2-1; TRBD2 matches 8 bases. This CDR3 is 13 amino acids long. Germline trimming cut 6 bases from V and 14 bases from J; bases unmatched to any gene: 12. CDR1 and CDR2 from the germline V gene are MNHEY and SVGAGI. The CDR3 sequence: CASRRGVEGMEFF. Here the CDR3 DNA reads TGTGCCAGCAGGCGGGGGGTGGAGGGTATGGAGTTCTTC.